This TCR beta chain was obtained from a study of T cells in narcolepsy. TCRdb's table, derived via immunoSEQ multiplex PCR, lists solely in-frame clones and lacks some. The data contain fewer than 40,000 clones, roughly 80% of them singletons. V shed 0 bases and J shed 8 bases, with 13 bases lying between them. The CDR3 has 14 residues. CDR1 MGHRA and CDR2 YSYEKL come from the germline V gene. Points on this clone: Its antigen is unidentified.

Whole-study findings and limits: Some memory CD4+ repertoires had no autoreactive clone sequences. Autoreactive clonotypes reportedly recurred in blood of same and different patients, not controls. Comparing one patient's CSF and blood CD4+ clonotypes highlighted HCRT- and TRIB2-specific autoreactive clonotypes.

This receptor was obtained from a human donor in good health. The J gene is TRBJ1-2, the V gene TRBV4-1, with no clear D. The source material was memory (CD45RA-) CD4+ T cells from blood. CDR3: CASSQEARTWGYTF. The CDR3 DNA sequence: TGCGCCAGCAGCCAAGAAGCCAGGACTTGGGGCTACACCTTC.